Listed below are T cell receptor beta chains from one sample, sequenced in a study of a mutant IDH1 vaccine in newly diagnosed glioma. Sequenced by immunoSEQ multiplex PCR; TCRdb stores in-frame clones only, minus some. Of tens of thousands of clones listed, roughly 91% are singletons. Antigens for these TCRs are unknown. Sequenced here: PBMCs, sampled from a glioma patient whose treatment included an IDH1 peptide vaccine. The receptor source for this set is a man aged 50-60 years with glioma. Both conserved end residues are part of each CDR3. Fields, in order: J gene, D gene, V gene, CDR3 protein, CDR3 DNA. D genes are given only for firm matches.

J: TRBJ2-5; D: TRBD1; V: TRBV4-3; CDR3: CASSSGTGETQETQYF; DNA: TGCGCCAGCAGCTCAGGGACAGGGGAGACACAAGAGACCCAGTACTTC
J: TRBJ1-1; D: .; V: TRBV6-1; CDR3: CASRTRGWDTEAFF; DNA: TGTGCCAGCAGGACCAGGGGATGGGACACTGAAGCTTTCTTT
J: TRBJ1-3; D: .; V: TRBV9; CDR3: CASSVGQGTPSSGNTIYF; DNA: TGTGCCAGCAGCGTAGGTCAGGGAACCCCCAGCTCTGGAAACACCATATATTTT
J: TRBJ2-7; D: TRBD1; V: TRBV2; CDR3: CASSVQGFRDEQYF; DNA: TGTGCCAGCAGTGTACAGGGGTTTCGGGACGAGCAGTACTTC
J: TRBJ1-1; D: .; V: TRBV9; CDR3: CASSVDDGSEAFF; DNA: TGTGCCAGCAGCGTAGACGACGGCTCTGAAGCTTTCTTT
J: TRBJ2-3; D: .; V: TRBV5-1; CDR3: CASSLMGKSTDTQYF; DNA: TGCGCCAGCAGCTTGATGGGGAAGTCCACAGATACGCAGTATTTT
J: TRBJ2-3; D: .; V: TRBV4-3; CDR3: CASSQDRSSTDTQYF; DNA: TGCGCCAGCAGCCAAGATAGGAGTAGCACAGATACGCAGTATTTT
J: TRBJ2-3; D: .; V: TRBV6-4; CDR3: CASSDSGATDTQYF; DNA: TGTGCCAGCAGTGACTCGGGAGCCACAGATACGCAGTATTTT
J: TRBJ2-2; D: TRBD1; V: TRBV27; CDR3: CASSPGTGWTGELFF; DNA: TGTGCCAGCAGTCCTGGGACAGGGTGGACCGGGGAGCTGTTTTTT
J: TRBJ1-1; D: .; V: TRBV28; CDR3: CASAISRGTFEAFF; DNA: TGTGCCAGCGCGATAAGCCGGGGCACTTTTGAAGCTTTCTTT
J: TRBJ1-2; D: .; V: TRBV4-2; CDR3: CASSPGRRNYGYTF; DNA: TGTGCCAGCAGCCCCGGGCGACGGAACTATGGCTACACCTTC
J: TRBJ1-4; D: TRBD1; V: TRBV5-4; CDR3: CASSLGGTATNEKLFF; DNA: TGTGCCAGCAGCTTGGGGGGGACAGCAACTAATGAAAAACTGTTTTTT
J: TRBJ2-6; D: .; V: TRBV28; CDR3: CASSLMGAAGANVLTF; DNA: TGTGCCAGCAGTTTAATGGGGGCGGCTGGGGCCAACGTCCTGACTTTC
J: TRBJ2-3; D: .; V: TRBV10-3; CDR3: CAISSGAPSTDTQYF; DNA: TGTGCCATCAGTTCGGGGGCCCCTTCCACAGATACGCAGTATTTT
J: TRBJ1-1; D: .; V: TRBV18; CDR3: CASSSREPYAFF; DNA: TGTGCCAGCTCCTCCCGGGAGCCGTACGCTTTCTTT
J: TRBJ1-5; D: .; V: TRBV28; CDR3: CASRDLRGVGPQHF; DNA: TGTGCCAGCAGAGACCTCCGGGGGGTCGGACCCCAGCATTTT
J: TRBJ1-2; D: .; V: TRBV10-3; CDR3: CAITLTPGAVDYGYTF; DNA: TGTGCCATCACCCTAACACCAGGGGCCGTAGATTATGGCTACACCTTC
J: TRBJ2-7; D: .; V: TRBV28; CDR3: CASSRGGTGGSYEQYF; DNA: TGTGCCAGCAGTAGGGGGGGGACGGGAGGATCCTACGAGCAGTACTTC
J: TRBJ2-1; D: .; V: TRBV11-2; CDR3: CASSLAVGEQFF; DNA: TGTGCCAGCAGCCTCGCGGTGGGTGAGCAGTTCTTC
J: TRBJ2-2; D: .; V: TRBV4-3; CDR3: CASSKESAGELFF; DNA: TGCGCCAGCAGCAAAGAGTCGGCCGGGGAGCTGTTTTTT